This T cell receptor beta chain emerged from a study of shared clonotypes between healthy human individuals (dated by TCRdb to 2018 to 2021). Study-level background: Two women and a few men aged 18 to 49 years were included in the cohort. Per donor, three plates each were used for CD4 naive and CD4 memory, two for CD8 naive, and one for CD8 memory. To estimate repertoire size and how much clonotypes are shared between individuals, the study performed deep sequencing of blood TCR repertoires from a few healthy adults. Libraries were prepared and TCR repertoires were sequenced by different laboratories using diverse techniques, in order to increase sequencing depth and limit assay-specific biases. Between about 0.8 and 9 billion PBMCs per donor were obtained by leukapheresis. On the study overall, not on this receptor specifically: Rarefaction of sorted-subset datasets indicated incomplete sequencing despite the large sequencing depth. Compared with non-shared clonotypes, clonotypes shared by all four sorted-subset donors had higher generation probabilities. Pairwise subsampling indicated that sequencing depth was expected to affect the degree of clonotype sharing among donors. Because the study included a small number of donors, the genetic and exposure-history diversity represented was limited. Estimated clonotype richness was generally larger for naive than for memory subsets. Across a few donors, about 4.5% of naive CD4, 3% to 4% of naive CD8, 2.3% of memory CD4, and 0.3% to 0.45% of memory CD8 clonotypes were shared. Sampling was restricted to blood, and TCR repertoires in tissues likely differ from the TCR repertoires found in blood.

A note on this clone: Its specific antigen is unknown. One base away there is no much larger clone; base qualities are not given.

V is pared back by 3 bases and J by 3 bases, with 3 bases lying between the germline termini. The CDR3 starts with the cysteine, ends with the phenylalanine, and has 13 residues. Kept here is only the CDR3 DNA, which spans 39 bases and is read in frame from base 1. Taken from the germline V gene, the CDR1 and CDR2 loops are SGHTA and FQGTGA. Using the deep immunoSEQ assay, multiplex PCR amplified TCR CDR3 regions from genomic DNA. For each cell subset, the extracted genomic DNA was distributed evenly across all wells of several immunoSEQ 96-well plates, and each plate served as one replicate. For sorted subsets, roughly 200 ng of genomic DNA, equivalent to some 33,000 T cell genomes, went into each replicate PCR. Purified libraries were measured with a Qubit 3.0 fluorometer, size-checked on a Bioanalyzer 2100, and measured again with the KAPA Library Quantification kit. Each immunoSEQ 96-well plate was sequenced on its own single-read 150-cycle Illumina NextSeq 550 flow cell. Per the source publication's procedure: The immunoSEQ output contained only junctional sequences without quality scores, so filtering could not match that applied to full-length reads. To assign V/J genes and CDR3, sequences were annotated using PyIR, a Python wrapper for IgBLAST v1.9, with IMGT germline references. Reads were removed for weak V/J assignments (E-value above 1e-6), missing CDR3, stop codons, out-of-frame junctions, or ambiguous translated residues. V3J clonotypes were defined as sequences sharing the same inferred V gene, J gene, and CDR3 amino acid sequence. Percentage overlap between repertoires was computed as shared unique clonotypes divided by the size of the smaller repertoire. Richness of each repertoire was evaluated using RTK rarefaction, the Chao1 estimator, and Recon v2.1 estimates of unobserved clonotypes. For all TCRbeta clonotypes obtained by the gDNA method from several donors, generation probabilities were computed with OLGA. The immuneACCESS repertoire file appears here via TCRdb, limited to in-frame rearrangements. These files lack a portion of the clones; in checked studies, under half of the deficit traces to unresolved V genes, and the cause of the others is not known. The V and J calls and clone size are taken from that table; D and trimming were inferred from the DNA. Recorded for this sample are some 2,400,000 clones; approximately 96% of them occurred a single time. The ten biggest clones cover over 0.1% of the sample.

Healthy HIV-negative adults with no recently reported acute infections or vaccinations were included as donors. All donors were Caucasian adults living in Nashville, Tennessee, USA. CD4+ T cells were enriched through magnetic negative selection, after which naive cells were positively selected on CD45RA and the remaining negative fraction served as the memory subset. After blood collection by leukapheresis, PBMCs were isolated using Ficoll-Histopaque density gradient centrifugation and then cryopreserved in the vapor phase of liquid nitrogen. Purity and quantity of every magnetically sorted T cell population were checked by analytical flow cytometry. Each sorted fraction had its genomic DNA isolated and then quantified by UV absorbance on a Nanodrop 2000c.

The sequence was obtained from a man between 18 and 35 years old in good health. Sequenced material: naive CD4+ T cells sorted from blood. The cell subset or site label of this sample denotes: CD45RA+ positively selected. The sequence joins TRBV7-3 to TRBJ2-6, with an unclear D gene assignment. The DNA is TGTGCCAGCAGCTTGTATGGGGCCAACGTCCTGACTTTC. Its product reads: CASSLYGANVLTF.